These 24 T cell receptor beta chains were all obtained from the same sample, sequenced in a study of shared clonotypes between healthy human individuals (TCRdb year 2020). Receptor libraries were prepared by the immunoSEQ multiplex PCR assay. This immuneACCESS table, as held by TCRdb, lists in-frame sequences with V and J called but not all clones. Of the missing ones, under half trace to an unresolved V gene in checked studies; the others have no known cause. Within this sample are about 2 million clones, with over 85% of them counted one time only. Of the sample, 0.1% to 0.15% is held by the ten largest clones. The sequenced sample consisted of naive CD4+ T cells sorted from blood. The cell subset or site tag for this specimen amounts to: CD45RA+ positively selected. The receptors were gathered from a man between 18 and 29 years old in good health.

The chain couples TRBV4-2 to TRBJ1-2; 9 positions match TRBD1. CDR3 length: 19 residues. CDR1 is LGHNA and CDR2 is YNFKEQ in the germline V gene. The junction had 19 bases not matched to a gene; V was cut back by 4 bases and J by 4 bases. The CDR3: CASSPQGLGTGSLFYGYTF. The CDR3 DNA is TGTGCCAGCAGCCCCCAAGGTCTCGGGACAGGGTCGCTCTTCTATGGCTACACCTTC.

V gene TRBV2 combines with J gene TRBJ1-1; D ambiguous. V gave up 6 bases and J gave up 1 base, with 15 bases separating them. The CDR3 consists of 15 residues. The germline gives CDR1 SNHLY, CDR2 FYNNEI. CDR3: CASSPLGSSNTEAFF. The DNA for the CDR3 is TGTGCCAGCAGCCCCCTGGGCAGCTCGAACACTGAAGCTTTCTTT.

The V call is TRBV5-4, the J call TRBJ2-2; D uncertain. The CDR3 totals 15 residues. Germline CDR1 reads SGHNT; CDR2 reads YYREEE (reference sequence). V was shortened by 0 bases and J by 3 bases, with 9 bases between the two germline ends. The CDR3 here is CASSLATEYTGELFF. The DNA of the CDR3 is TGTGCCAGCAGCTTGGCCACGGAATACACCGGGGAGCTGTTTTTT.

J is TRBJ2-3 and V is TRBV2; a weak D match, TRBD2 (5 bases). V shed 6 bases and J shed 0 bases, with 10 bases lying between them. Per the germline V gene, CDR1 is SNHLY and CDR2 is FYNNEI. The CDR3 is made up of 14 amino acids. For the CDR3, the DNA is TGTGCCAGCAGGAGGGCGTCTAGCACAGATACGCAGTATTTT. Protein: CASRRASSTDTQYF.

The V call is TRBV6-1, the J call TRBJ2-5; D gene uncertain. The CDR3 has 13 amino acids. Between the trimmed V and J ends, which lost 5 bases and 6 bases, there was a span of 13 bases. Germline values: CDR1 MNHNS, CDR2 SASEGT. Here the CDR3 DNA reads TGTGCCAGCAGTCTGGACGTGGCGAAGACCCAGTACTTC. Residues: CASSLDVAKTQYF.

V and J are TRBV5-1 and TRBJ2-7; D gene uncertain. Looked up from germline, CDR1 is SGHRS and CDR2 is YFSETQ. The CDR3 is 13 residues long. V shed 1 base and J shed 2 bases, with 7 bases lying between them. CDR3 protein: CASSLTMPYEQYF. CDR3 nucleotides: TGCGCCAGCAGCTTGACCATGCCCTACGAGCAGTACTTC.

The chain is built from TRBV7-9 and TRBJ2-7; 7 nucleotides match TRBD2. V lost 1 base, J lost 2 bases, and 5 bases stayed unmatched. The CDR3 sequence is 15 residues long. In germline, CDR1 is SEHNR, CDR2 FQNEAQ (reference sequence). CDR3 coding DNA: TGTGCCAGCAGCTTAGAAGGGAGGGCCACCTACGAGCAGTACTTC. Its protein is CASSLEGRATYEQYF.

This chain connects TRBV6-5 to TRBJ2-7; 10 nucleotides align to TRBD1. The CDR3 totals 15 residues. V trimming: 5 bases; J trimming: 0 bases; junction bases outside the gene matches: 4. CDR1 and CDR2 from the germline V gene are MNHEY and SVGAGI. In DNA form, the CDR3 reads TGTGCCAGCAGTAGCCGGACAGGGGGCTCCTACGAGCAGTACTTC. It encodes CASSSRTGGSYEQYF.

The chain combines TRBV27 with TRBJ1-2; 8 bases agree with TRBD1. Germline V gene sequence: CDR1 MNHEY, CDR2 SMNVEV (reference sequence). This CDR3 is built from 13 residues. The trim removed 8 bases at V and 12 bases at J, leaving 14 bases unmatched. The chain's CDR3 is CASRKTGVTGDTF. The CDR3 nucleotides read TGTGCCAGCCGTAAGACAGGGGTAACTGGAGACACCTTC.

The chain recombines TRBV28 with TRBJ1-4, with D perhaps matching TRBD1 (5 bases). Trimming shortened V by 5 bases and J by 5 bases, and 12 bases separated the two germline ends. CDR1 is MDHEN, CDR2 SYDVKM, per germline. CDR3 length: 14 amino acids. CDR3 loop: CASSPRARNEKLFF. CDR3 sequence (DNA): TGTGCCAGCAGTCCCAGGGCGCGCAATGAAAAACTGTTTTTT.

CDR3 loop: CASSLIGQGANYGYTF. The CDR3 DNA follows: TGTGCCAGCAGCTTGATCGGACAGGGAGCGAACTATGGCTACACCTTC. The chain is built from TRBV5-8 and TRBJ1-2; 8 nucleotides align to TRBD1. The CDR3 totals 16 residues. CDR1 is SGHTS, CDR2 YDEGEE, per germline. Losses at the gene ends were 1 base for V and 2 bases for J; bases not matched to a gene: 7. Full variable domain (missing parts from reference TRBV5-8 and TRBJ1-2): EAGVTQSPTHLIKTRGQQATLRCSPISGHTSVYWYQQALGLGLQFLLWYDEGEERNRGNFPPRFSGRQFPNYSSELNVNALELEDSALYLCASSLIGQGANYGYTFGSGTRLTVV.

DNA of the CDR3: TGTGCCAGCAGCCCTTACTCGGGACAGGGGGTAGCTGGAAACACCATATATTTT. Translating it yields CASSPYSGQGVAGNTIYF. This sequence joins TRBV9 and TRBJ1-3; 11 nucleotides align to TRBD1. The length of the CDR3 is 18 residues. V was pared by 4 bases and J by 2 bases, with 11 bases of the junction left unmatched. Germline CDR1 SGDLS, CDR2 YYNGEE.

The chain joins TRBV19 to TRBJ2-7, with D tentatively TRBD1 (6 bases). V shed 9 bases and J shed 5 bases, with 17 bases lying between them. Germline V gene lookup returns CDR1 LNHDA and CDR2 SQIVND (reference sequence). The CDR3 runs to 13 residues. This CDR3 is CASRETGSHEQYF. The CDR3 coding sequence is TGTGCCAGCAGGGAAACAGGGAGCCACGAGCAGTACTTC.

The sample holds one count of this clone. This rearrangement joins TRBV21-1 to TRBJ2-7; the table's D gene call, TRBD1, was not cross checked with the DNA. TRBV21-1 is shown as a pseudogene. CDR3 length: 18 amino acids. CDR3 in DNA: TGTGCCAGCAGCAAAACCCCTCTGAGACAGTTACCCTTCTACGAGCAGTACTTC. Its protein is CASSKTPLRQLPFYEQYF.

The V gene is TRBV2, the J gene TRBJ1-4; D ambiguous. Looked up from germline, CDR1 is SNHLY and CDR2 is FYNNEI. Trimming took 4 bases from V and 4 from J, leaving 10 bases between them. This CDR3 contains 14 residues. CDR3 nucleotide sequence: TGTGCCAGCAGTGCGGTGGTCGTTAATGAAAAACTGTTTTTT. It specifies CASSAVVVNEKLFF.

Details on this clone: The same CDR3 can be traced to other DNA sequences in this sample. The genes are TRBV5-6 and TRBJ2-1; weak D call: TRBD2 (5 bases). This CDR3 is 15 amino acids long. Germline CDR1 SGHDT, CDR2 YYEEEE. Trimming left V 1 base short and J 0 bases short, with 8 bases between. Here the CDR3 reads CASSLSGSSYNEQFF. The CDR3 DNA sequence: TGTGCCAGCAGCTTGAGTGGGAGCTCCTACAATGAGCAGTTCTTC.

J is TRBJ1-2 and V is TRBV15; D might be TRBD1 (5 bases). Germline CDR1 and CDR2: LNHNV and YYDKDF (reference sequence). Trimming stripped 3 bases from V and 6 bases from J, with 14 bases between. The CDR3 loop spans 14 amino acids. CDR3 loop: CATSRPLLGHGYTF. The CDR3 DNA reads TGTGCCACCAGCAGGCCACTCCTGGGGCATGGCTACACCTTC. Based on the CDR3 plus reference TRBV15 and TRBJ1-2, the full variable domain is DAMVIQNPRYQVTQFGKPVTLSCSQTLNHNVMYWYQQKSSQAPKLLFHYYDKDFNNEADTPDNFQSRRPNTSFCFLDIRSPGLGDTAMYLCATSRPLLGHGYTFGSGTRLTVV.

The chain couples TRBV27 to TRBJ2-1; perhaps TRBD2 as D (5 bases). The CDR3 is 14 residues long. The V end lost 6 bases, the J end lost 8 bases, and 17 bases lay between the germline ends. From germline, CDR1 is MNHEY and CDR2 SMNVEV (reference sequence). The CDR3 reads CASRAVLLWDEQFF. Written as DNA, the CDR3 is TGTGCCAGCAGAGCGGTGCTCCTTTGGGATGAGCAGTTCTTC.

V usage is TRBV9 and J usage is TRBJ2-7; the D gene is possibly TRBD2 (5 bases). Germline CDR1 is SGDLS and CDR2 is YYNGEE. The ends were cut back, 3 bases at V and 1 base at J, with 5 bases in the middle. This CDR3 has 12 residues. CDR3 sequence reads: CASSGGSYEQYF. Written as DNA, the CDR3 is TGTGCCAGCAGCGGAGGGTCCTACGAGCAGTACTTC.

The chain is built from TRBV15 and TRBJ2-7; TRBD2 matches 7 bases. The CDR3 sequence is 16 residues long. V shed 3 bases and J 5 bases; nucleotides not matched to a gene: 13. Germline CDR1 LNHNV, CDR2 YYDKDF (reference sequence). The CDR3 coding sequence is TGTGCCACCAGCAGGAAGACACTAGCGAATATCCACGAGCAGTACTTC. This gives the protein CATSRKTLANIHEQYF.

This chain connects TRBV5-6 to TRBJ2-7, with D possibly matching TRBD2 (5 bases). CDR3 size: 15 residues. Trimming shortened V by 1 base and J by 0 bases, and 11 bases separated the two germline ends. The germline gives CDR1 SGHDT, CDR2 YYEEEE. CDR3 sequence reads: CASSLIFGDSYEQYF. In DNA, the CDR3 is TGTGCCAGCAGCTTGATTTTCGGGGACTCCTACGAGCAGTACTTC.

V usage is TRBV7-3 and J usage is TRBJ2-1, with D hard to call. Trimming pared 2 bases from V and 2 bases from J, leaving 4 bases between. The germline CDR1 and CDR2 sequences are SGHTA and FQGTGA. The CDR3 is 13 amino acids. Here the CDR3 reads CASSLRPYNEQFF. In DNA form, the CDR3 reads TGTGCCAGCAGCTTACGTCCCTACAATGAGCAGTTCTTC.

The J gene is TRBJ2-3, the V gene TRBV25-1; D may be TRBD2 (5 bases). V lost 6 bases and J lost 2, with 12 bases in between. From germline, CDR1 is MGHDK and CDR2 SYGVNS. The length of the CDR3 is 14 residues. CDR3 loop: CASRGGSDTDTQYF. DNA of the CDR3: TGTGCCAGCAGGGGCGGGTCTGACACAGATACGCAGTATTTT. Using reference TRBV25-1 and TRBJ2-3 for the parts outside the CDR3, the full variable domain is EADIYQTPRYLVIGTGKKITLECSQTMGHDKMYWYQQDPGMELHLIHYSYGVNSTEKGDLSSESTVSRIRTEHFPLTLESARPSHTSQYLCASRGGSDTDTQYFGPGTRLTVL.

CDR3 protein: CAISESLATKNTEAFF. CDR3 coding DNA: TGTGCCATCAGTGAGTCACTGGCCACAAAGAACACTGAAGCTTTCTTT. The chain employs TRBV10-3 and TRBJ1-1; D is undetermined. Germline V gene data show CDR1 as ENHRY and CDR2 as SYGVKD. CDR3 length: 16 amino acids. Trimming stripped 0 bases from V and 1 base from J, with 12 bases between.